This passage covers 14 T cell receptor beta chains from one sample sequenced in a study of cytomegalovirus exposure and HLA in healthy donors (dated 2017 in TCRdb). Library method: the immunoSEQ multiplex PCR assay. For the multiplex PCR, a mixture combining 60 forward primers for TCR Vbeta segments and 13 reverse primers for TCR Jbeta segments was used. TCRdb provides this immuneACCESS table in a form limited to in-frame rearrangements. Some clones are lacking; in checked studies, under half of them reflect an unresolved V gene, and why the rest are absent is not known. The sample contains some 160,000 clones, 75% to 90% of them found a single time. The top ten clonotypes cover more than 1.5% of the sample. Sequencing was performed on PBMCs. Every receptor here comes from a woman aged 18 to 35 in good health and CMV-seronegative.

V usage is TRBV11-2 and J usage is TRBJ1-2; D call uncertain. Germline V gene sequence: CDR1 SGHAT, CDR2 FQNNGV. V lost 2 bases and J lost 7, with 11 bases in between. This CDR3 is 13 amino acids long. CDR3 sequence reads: CASSLFGLSGYTF. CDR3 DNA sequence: TGTGCCAGCAGCTTATTTGGACTGAGTGGCTACACCTTC.

The CDR3 DNA reads as TGCGCCAGCAGCCTAGCCCAGGGGGAAATTTACGAGCAGTACTTC. Protein product: CASSLAQGEIYEQYF. The V call is TRBV5-1, the J call TRBJ2-7, with 7 bases identical to TRBD1. This CDR3 is built from 15 residues. Looked up from germline, CDR1 is SGHRS and CDR2 is YFSETQ. V shed 4 bases, J shed 4 bases, and the junction held 11 bases outside the gene matches.

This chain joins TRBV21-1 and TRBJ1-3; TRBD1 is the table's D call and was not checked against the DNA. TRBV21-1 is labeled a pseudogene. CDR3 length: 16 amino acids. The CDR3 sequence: CASTERRGPSGNTIYF. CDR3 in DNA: TGTGCCAGCACGGAACGGAGGGGGCCCTCTGGAAACACCATATATTTT.

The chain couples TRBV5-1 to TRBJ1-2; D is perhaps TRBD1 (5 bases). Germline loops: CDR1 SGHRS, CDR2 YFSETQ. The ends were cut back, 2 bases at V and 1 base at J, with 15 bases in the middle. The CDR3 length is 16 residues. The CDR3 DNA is TGCGCCAGCAGCTTCGCCCGGACACCTAGTAACTATGGCTACACCTTC. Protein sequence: CASSFARTPSNYGYTF.

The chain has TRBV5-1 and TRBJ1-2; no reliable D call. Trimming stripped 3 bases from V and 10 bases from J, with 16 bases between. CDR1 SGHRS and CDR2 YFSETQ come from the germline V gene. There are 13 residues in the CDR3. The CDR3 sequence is CASSSSGSGYYTF. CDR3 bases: TGCGCCAGCAGCTCCTCTGGGTCGGGTTACTACACCTTC.

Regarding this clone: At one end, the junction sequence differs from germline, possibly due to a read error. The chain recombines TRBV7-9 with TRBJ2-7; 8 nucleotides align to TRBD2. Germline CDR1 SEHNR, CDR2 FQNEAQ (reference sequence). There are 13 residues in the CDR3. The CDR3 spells CSSSLAGSGEQYF. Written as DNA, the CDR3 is TGTTCCAGCAGCTTAGCGGGGAGCGGCGAGCAGTACTTC.

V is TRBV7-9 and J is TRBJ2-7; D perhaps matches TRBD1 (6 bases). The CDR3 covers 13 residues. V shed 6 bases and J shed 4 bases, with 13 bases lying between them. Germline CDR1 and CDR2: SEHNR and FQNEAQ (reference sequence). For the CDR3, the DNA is TGTGCCAGCAGTTTACAGGGTTGGTACGAGCAGTACTTC. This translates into CASSLQGWYEQYF.

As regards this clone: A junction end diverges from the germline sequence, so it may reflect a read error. DNA of the CDR3: TGTTCCAGCAGCCAGACAAAATACGAGCAGTACTTC. It translates to CSSSQTKYEQYF. The genes are TRBV7-9 and TRBJ2-7; D gene unclear. The CDR3 runs 12 residues. The germline gives CDR1 SEHNR, CDR2 FQNEAQ (reference sequence).

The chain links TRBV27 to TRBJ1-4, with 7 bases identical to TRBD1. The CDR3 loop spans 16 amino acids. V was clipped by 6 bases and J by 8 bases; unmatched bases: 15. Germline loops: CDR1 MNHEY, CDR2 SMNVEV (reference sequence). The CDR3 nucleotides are TGTGCCAGCAGCCGCGAAACAGGGGATCGTCCGGAAAAACTGTTTTTT. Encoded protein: CASSRETGDRPEKLFF.

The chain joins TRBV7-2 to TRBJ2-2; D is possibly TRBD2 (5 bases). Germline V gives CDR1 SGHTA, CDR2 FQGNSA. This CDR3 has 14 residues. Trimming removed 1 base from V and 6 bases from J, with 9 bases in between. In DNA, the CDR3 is TGTGCCAGCAGCTTAGGGCACGGGGCCGGGGAGCTGTTTTTT. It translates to CASSLGHGAGELFF.

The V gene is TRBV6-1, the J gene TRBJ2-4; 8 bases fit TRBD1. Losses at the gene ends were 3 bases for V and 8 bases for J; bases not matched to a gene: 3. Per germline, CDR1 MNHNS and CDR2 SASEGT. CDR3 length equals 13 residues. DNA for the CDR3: TGTGCCAGCAGTGATGCGACAGGGGACATTCAGTACTTC. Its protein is CASSDATGDIQYF.

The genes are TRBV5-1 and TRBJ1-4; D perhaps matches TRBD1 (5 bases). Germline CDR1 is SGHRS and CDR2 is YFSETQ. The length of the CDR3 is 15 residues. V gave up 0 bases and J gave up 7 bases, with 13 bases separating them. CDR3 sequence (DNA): TGCGCCAGCAGCTTGGGGGGGGGAAATGGTGAAAAACTGTTTTTT. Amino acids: CASSLGGGNGEKLFF.

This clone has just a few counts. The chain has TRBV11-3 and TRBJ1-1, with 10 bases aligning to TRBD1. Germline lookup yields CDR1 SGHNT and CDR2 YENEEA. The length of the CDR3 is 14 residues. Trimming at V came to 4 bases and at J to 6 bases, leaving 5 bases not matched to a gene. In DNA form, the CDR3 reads TGTGCCAGCAGCTATGACAGGGGGCGGTCTGAAGCTTTCTTT. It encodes CASSYDRGRSEAFF.

The CDR3: CASSWTSGGETQYF. For the CDR3, the DNA is TGTGCCAGCAGCTGGACTAGCGGGGGAGAGACCCAGTACTTC. This chain joins TRBV11-1 and TRBJ2-5, with 13 bases that match TRBD2. The CDR3 covers 14 residues. Losses at the gene ends were 4 bases for V and 4 bases for J; bases not matched to a gene: 0. Looked up from germline, CDR1 is SGHAT and CDR2 is FQDESV (reference sequence).